This T cell receptor (beta chain) was captured in a study of CD8 T cells in ankylosing spondylitis. General study points: Researchers reportedly found disease-linked clones significantly enriched in matched ankylosing spondylitis synovial fluid. The study identified a TCR beta motif of several highly homologous variants that appeared characteristic of ankylosing spondylitis blood.

V gave up 7 bases and J gave up 2 bases, with 5 bases separating them. Germline values: CDR1 SQVTM, CDR2 ANQGSEA. This CDR3 contains 10 residues. This clonotype was detected ten times or more. The antigen remains unidentified. Researchers built TCR beta libraries using quantitative 5'-RACE with molecular barcodes. TCRdb re-derived calls from the 5' RACE reads in MiXCR, one entry per CDR3 protein. The sample lists more than 250,000 distinct CDR3 sequences, roughly 11% occurring once. The sample consisted of blood, either unsorted or a sorted T cell fraction (not recorded which). This sequence originates from a female donor with ankylosing spondylitis or in good health (not recorded which). V and J are TRBV29-1 and TRBJ2-5; D is unclear. The CDR3 DNA reads TGCAGCGGGGGTCAAGAGACCCAGTACTTC. Its translation is CSGGQETQYF.